The rows below give T cell receptor beta chains drawn from one sample of a study of blood T cell repertoires in COVID-19. Clones were sequenced by immunoSEQ multiplex PCR, and TCRdb holds only the in-frame ones, with some missing. The table includes just over 95,000 clones, roughly 82% detected once. The specimen was peripheral blood. The receptors here all came from an elderly man with acute or convalescent COVID-19. Each CDR3 is given with its conserved first and last residue. The D gene is left open where the match is weak. Rows give clone size only sometimes, using once, few, many, or a class for an expanded clone.

clone size | J gene | D gene | V gene | CDR3 protein | CDR3 DNA
NA | TRBJ2-1 | TRBD2 | TRBV30 | CAWSVASGNNEQFF | TGTGCCTGGAGTGTAGCTAGCGGGAACAATGAGCAGTTCTTC
NA | TRBJ1-1 | NA | TRBV13 | CASSLRGGAGNTEAFF | TGTGCCAGCAGCCTTAGGGGGGGGGCTGGGAACACTGAAGCTTTCTTT
NA | TRBJ2-7 | TRBD2 | TRBV7-2 | CASSSVAGGSLEQYF | TGTGCCAGCAGCTCCGTAGCGGGAGGGTCCTTGGAGCAGTACTTC
NA | TRBJ1-2 | NA | TRBV25-1 | CASSEGWSGDGGYTF | TGTGCCAGCAGTGAGGGGTGGTCAGGGGATGGCGGCTACACCTTC
few | TRBJ2-3 | NA | TRBV3-1/TRBV3-2 | CASSRWRAASSTDTQYF | TGTGCCAGCAGCCGATGGCGGGCGGCTTCTAGCACAGATACGCAGTATTTT
NA | TRBJ2-7 | TRBD1 | TRBV5-8 | CASSWGTANSYEQYF | TGTGCCAGCAGCTGGGGGACAGCCAACTCCTACGAGCAGTACTTC
NA | TRBJ2-5 | NA | TRBV30 | CAEARGKETQYF | TGTGCCGAGGCAAGGGGAAAAGAGACCCAGTACTTC
once | TRBJ2-1 | NA | TRBV11-2 | CASSSPSPRGEQFF | TGTGCCAGCAGCTCACCTTCCCCCCGAGGTGAGCAGTTCTTC
NA | TRBJ2-7 | TRBD2 | TRBV5-1 | CASSTSLAGGPLEQYF | TGCGCCAGCAGCACCTCCCTAGCGGGAGGACCCCTCGAGCAGTACTTC
NA | TRBJ2-7 | TRBD1 | TRBV3-1/TRBV3-2 | CASSQLDRGESYEQYF | TGTGCCAGCAGCCAACTAGACAGGGGGGAATCCTACGAGCAGTACTTC
NA | TRBJ2-5 | TRBD1 | TRBV6-6 | CASSARGETQYF | TGTGCCAGCTCGGCCAGGGGGGAGACCCAGTACTTC
NA | TRBJ2-1 | TRBD2 | TRBV5-1 | CASSPGTSGYNEQFF | TGCGCCAGCAGCCCCGGGACTAGCGGCTACAATGAGCAGTTCTTC
NA | TRBJ2-3 | TRBD1 | TRBV29-1 | CSVRGDSPFSPFSTDTQYF | TGCAGCGTCCGAGGGGACAGCCCATTCAGCCCCTTTAGCACAGATACGCAGTATTTT
NA | TRBJ2-1 | NA | TRBV11-2 | CASTPGGYNEQFF | TGTGCCAGCACCCCCGGAGGCTACAATGAGCAGTTCTTC
NA | TRBJ2-4 | NA | TRBV12-3/TRBV12-4 | CASSPTRDIQYF | TGTGCCAGCAGTCCCACCCGGGACATTCAGTACTTC
NA | TRBJ1-5 | NA | TRBV28 | CASSSPQYSNQPQHF | TGTGCCAGCAGCTCCCCCCAGTATAGCAATCAGCCCCAGCATTTT
once | TRBJ2-3 | TRBD2 | TRBV6-5 | CASRAWGGSTDTQYF | TGTGCCAGCAGGGCATGGGGGGGGTCCACAGATACGCAGTATTTT
NA | TRBJ2-1 | NA | TRBV7-6 | CASSITRFGNEQFF | TGTGCCAGCAGCATCACCCGGTTCGGGAATGAGCAGTTCTTC
NA | TRBJ2-5 | TRBD2 | TRBV9 | CASSVVAGGPQETQYF | TGTGCCAGCAGCGTAGTGGCGGGGGGCCCTCAAGAGACCCAGTACTTC
once | TRBJ1-1 | NA | TRBV29-1 | CSVDGGGWTEAFF | TGCAGCGTTGATGGGGGCGGTTGGACTGAAGCTTTCTTT
NA | TRBJ2-1 | TRBD1 | TRBV5-6 | CASSIGQGRGEQFF | TGTGCCAGCAGCATAGGACAGGGTAGGGGTGAGCAGTTCTTC
NA | TRBJ2-1 | NA | TRBV28 | CASTVTNEQFF | TGTGCTTCAACAGTAACCAATGAGCAGTTCTTC
once | TRBJ2-7 | NA | TRBV9 | CASSVAHSSPYEQYF | TGTGCCAGCAGCGTAGCACATTCCTCCCCCTACGAGCAGTACTTC
NA | TRBJ1-1 | NA | TRBV6-6 | CASSYSRGNTEAFF | TGTGCCAGCAGTTACTCGAGAGGGAACACTGAAGCTTTCTTT
NA | TRBJ2-5 | TRBD1 | TRBV6-5 | CASRIPGQQETQYF | TGTGCCAGCAGGATCCCGGGACAGCAAGAGACCCAGTACTTC
NA | TRBJ1-5 | NA | TRBV7-2 | CASSLEAAYSNQPQHF | TGTGCCAGCAGCTTAGAGGCGGCTTATAGCAATCAGCCCCAGCATTTT
NA | TRBJ2-3 | TRBD2 | TRBV6-5 | CAVKGGGPSDTQYF | TGTGCCGTAAAGGGCGGGGGGCCGTCAGATACGCAGTATTTT
NA | TRBJ2-7 | NA | TRBV7-8 | CASSLGLAAYEQYF | TGTGCCAGCAGCTTAGGGCTAGCTGCCTACGAGCAGTACTTC
NA | TRBJ2-5 | TRBD2 | TRBV24-1 | CATSGASGGPETQYF | TGTGCCACCAGTGGTGCTAGCGGGGGGCCCGAGACCCAGTACTTC
NA | TRBJ2-6 | NA | TRBV5-1 | CASSHQETANVLTF | TGCGCCAGCAGCCATCAGGAAACGGCCAACGTCCTGACTTTC
NA | TRBJ1-1 | NA | TRBV7-2 | CASSRWPGGGFF | TGTGCCAGCAGCCGCTGGCCGGGAGGGGGGTTCTTT
few | TRBJ2-5 | NA | TRBV6-6 | CASSYSQAPETQYF | TGTGCCAGCAGTTACTCGCAGGCTCCGGAGACCCAGTACTTC
NA | TRBJ1-1 | NA | TRBV14 | CASSLEVLNAEAFF | TGTGCCAGCAGTCTAGAGGTCCTTAACGCTGAAGCTTTCTTT
once | TRBJ2-5 | NA | TRBV28 | CASSPTGGRETQYF | TGTGCCAGCAGTCCGACCGGGGGGCGAGAGACCCAGTACTTC
NA | TRBJ2-5 | TRBD2 | TRBV6-5 | CASLTSGGLQETQYF | TGTGCCAGCTTAACTAGCGGGGGCCTGCAAGAGACCCAGTACTTC
NA | TRBJ1-3 | TRBD1 | TRBV10-2 | CASSEDGQGINTIYF | TGCGCCAGCAGTGAGGATGGACAGGGGATCAACACCATATATTTT
NA | TRBJ2-3 | NA | TRBV5-4 | CASSGRGAVMGRTDTQYF | TGTGCCAGCAGCGGGAGGGGGGCAGTCATGGGACGCACAGATACGCAGTATTTT
NA | TRBJ2-2 | TRBD2 | TRBV23-1 | CASSQSYSGGRVTGELFF | TGCGCCAGCAGTCAATCGTACAGCGGGGGAAGAGTCACCGGGGAGCTGTTTTTT
once | TRBJ2-7 | TRBD2 | TRBV9 | CASSAGLATYEQYF | TGTGCCAGCAGCGCGGGACTAGCAACCTACGAGCAGTACTTC
NA | TRBJ2-7 | TRBD1 | TRBV7-8 | CASSSPGGSYEQYF | TGTGCCAGCAGCTCCCCAGGGGGCTCCTACGAGCAGTACTTC
NA | TRBJ2-7 | NA | TRBV24-1 | CATSDPVNYEQYF | TGTGCCACCAGTGATCCGGTTAACTACGAGCAGTACTTC
NA | TRBJ2-7 | TRBD1 | TRBV6-5 | CASSYSPGTGSYEQYF | TGTGCCAGCAGTTACTCCCCCGGGACAGGTTCCTACGAGCAGTACTTC
NA | TRBJ1-6 | TRBD1 | TRBV7-2 | CASRHGQENSPLHF | TGTGCCAGCAGACACGGACAGGAGAATTCACCCCTCCACTTT
NA | TRBJ2-7 | TRBD1 | TRBV7-2 | CASSRRTGSYEQYF | TGTGCCAGCAGCCGGAGGACAGGGTCCTACGAGCAGTACTTC
NA | TRBJ1-4 | NA | TRBV10-2 | CASSLQGLGPNEKLFF | TGCGCCAGCAGTCTGCAGGGCCTCGGACCTAATGAAAAACTGTTTTTT
NA | TRBJ2-7 | TRBD2 | TRBV7-2 | CASSPGRTYEQYF | TGTGCCAGCAGTCCCGGGAGGACCTACGAGCAGTACTTC
NA | TRBJ1-6 | NA | TRBV27 | CASSPLTRKANSPLHF | TGTGCCAGCAGTCCCCTGACCCGGAAAGCGAATTCACCCCTCCACTTT
NA | TRBJ2-7 | TRBD1 | TRBV28 | CASSGTGIGEQYF | TGTGCCAGCAGTGGGACAGGGATCGGCGAGCAGTACTTC
few | TRBJ2-1 | NA | TRBV19 | CATRGSSDNEQFF | TGTGCCACCAGGGGTAGCAGCGACAATGAGCAGTTCTTC
NA | TRBJ2-5 | TRBD2 | TRBV7-7 | CASSLLGSGGQETQYF | TGTGCCAGCAGCTTATTAGGTAGCGGGGGCCAAGAGACCCAGTACTTC
NA | TRBJ1-2 | NA | TRBV6-2/TRBV6-3 | CASSLRRGYGYTF | TGTGCCAGCAGTCTCCGTAGGGGTTATGGCTACACCTTC
NA | TRBJ1-1 | NA | TRBV19 | CASKRQSVGNTEAFF | TGTGCCAGTAAAAGACAATCGGTAGGGAACACTGAAGCTTTCTTT
NA | TRBJ2-3 | NA | TRBV15 | CATSRSGTPLANTQYF | TGTGCCACCAGCAGGTCCGGGACTCCTTTGGCAAATACGCAGTATTTT
NA | TRBJ2-1 | NA | TRBV7-8 | CASSLGLIGVAVDEQFF | TGTGCCAGCAGCTTAGGCCTAATAGGGGTAGCGGTGGATGAGCAGTTCTTC
NA | TRBJ1-1 | TRBD1 | TRBV7-6 | CASSLRDRGLMNTEAFF | TGTGCCAGCAGCCTGAGGGACAGGGGACTGATGAACACTGAAGCTTTCTTT
few | TRBJ1-2 | NA | TRBV13 | CASSLGQGRGYTF | TGTGCCAGCAGCTTAGGCCAGGGCCGAGGCTACACCTTC
NA | TRBJ1-1 | NA | TRBV7-9 | CASSLKGQNTEAFF | TGTGCCAGCAGCTTAAAGGGGCAGAACACTGAAGCTTTCTTT
NA | TRBJ1-5 | NA | TRBV30 | CAWSVMAQPQHF | TGTGCCTGGAGTGTAATGGCTCAGCCCCAGCATTTT
few | TRBJ2-1 | TRBD2 | TRBV7-9 | CASTPLGSGGNNEQFF | TGTGCCAGCACCCCTCTGGGTAGCGGGGGAAACAATGAGCAGTTCTTC